These 20 T cell receptor beta chains came from one sample sequenced in a study of blood T cell repertoires in COVID-19. Clones were read by immunoSEQ multiplex PCR, and TCRdb kept only the in-frame ones, dropping some. The table shows about 110,000 clones, with 75% to 90% occurring only once. The sequenced material came from peripheral blood. These receptor sequences come from a woman aged 55-69 years with COVID-19, enrolled during active disease.

The rearrangement uses TRBV9 and TRBJ1-4; D is perhaps TRBD1 (5 bases). CDR1 and CDR2 from the germline V gene are SGDLS and YYNGEE. Trimming shortened V by 3 bases and J by 8 bases, and 17 bases separated the two germline ends. The CDR3 runs to 15 residues. This CDR3 reads CASSEGGTNREKLFF. The CDR3 region has the DNA TGTGCCAGCAGCGAGGGAGGGACGAATCGAGAAAAACTGTTTTTT.

J is TRBJ2-3 and V is TRBV30, with 7 bases aligning to TRBD1. The CDR3 covers 13 residues. Germline lookup yields CDR1 GTSNPN and CDR2 SVGIG (reference sequence). CDR3 DNA sequence: TGTGTCGTGGAGAGGGGGCGAGGAGATACGCAGTATTTT. This translates into CVVERGRGDTQYF.

The chain employs TRBV27 and TRBJ1-1; 11 nucleotides line up with TRBD1. The CDR3 totals 17 residues. Germline CDR1 reads MNHEY; CDR2 reads SMNVEV (reference sequence). V was clipped by 5 bases and J by 12 bases; unmatched bases: 20. In DNA form, the CDR3 reads TGTGCCAGCAGTATATACGGGACAGGGGGATCCGCGAGGAGAACTTTCTTT. Residues: CASSIYGTGGSARRTFF.

The chain couples TRBV7-8 to TRBJ1-2, with D uncertain. This CDR3 has 13 amino acids. Trimming removed 3 bases at V and 5 bases at J, with 10 bases between. Per the germline V gene, CDR1 is SGHVS and CDR2 is FQNEAQ. The CDR3 reads CASSFGWLYGYTF. The DNA for the CDR3 is TGTGCCAGCAGCTTTGGTTGGCTGTATGGCTACACCTTC.

The table lists this clone with a few counts. The chain uses TRBV19 and TRBJ1-5; 9 bases agree with TRBD1. V dropped 3 bases and J dropped 0; count of bases not matched to a gene: 18. The CDR3 covers 21 residues. Germline V gives CDR1 LNHDA, CDR2 SQIVND (reference sequence). CDR3 nucleotide sequence: TGTGCCAGTAGTATGACCCAGGGACAGGGCTCATGGAGTTATAGCAATCAGCCCCAGCATTTT. Protein sequence: CASSMTQGQGSWSYSNQPQHF.

V usage is TRBV12-3 or TRBV12-4 and J usage is TRBJ1-2; D is possibly TRBD1 (6 bases). The ends were cut back, 6 bases at V and 5 bases at J, with 13 bases in the middle. The CDR3 has 13 residues. The CDR3 region has the DNA TGTGCCAGCAGCCGTGGCAGGGGTTATGGCTACACCTTC. As protein: CASSRGRGYGYTF.

The chain carries TRBV11-3 and TRBJ1-1, with TRBD1 matching over 8 bases. The CDR3 has 14 residues. Germline assignment: CDR1 SGHNT and CDR2 YENEEA. V trimming: 6 bases; J trimming: 5 bases; junction bases outside the gene matches: 8. The CDR3 DNA is TGTGCCAGCAGTCCAGGGGGCGTAGGGACTGAAGCTTTCTTT. Translating gives CASSPGGVGTEAFF. Combining the CDR3 with reference TRBV11-3 and TRBJ1-1 gives the whole variable domain EAGVVQSPRYKIIEKKQPVAFWCNPISGHNTLYWYLQNLGQGPELLIRYENEEAVDDSQLPKDRFSAERLKGVDSTLKIQPAELGDSAVYLCASSPGGVGTEAFFGQGTRLTVV.

The chain has TRBV4-1 and TRBJ2-3, with D possibly TRBD1 on 6 matching bases. V lost 2 bases, J lost 6 bases, and 27 bases lay in between. Germline V CDR1 and CDR2: MGHRA, YSYEKL. This CDR3 is built from 19 residues. The CDR3 region has the DNA TGCGCCAGCAGCCAAATCCCCACGGGACATGACCCTTACCGTGATACGCAGTATTTT. It encodes CASSQIPTGHDPYRDTQYF.

The rearrangement links TRBV19 to TRBJ1-1, with D possibly matching TRBD1 (5 bases). In germline, CDR1 is LNHDA, CDR2 SQIVND (reference sequence). This CDR3 has 12 residues. V shed 7 bases and J shed 11 bases, with 17 bases lying between them. The CDR3 reads CASNTRPGDAFF. The CDR3 nucleotides read TGTGCCAGTAACACCCGACCGGGGGATGCTTTCTTT.

This clone showed up just once. The chain recombines TRBV5-1 with TRBJ1-2; 8 nucleotides match TRBD1. The CDR3 extends over 14 amino acids. Germline CDR1 and CDR2: SGHRS and YFSETQ. Unmatched junction bases numbered 6, after V lost 2 bases and J lost 6 bases. The CDR3 reads CASSFSQGGNGYTF. The CDR3 DNA reads as TGCGCCAGCAGCTTCTCACAGGGGGGAAATGGCTACACCTTC.

This clone has just one count. The CDR3 protein is CASSSGQLLQETQYF. DNA for the CDR3: TGTGCCAGCAGCTCGGGACAGCTTCTCCAAGAGACCCAGTACTTC. J is TRBJ2-5 and V is TRBV5-8; 7 nucleotides match TRBD1. CDR3 length: 15 amino acids. With 3 bases clipped from V and 1 base from J, the junction kept 6 bases outside the gene matches. Germline assignment: CDR1 SGHTS and CDR2 YDEGEE.

On this clone itself: The sample holds other DNA sequences that translate to the same CDR3. The chain uses TRBV9 and TRBJ1-2, with D possibly TRBD1 on 6 matching bases. The V and J ends lost 0 bases and 4 bases respectively, with 10 bases between them. This CDR3 is 14 amino acids long. Germline assignment: CDR1 SGDLS and CDR2 YYNGEE. Here the CDR3 DNA reads TGTGCCAGCAGCGTAGAGGCCAGGGGCTATGGCTACACCTTC. Protein product: CASSVEARGYGYTF.

CDR3 amino acids: CASITFRGSHTEAFF. The CDR3 DNA sequence: TGTGCCAGCATTACCTTTAGGGGGTCGCACACTGAAGCTTTCTTT. The chain recombines TRBV27 with TRBJ1-1, with D perhaps TRBD1 (6 bases). CDR1 MNHEY and CDR2 SMNVEV come from the germline V gene (reference sequence). The CDR3 has 15 amino acids. V gave up 7 bases and J gave up 3 bases, with 18 bases separating them.

V usage is TRBV5-1 and J usage is TRBJ2-1; perhaps TRBD2 as D (5 bases). CDR1 and CDR2 (germline): SGHRS, YFSETQ. The CDR3 length is 15 residues. V gave up 3 bases and J gave up 2 bases, with 12 bases separating them. Written as DNA, the CDR3 is TGCGCCAGCAGCTCCGGAGGAGGAACCTACAATGAGCAGTTCTTC. This encodes CASSSGGGTYNEQFF. Full variable domain (remainder filled in from reference TRBV5-1 and TRBJ2-1): KAGVTQTPRYLIKTRGQQVTLSCSPISGHRSVSWYQQTPGQGLQFLFEYFSETQRNKGNFPGRFSGRQFSNSRSEMNVSTLELGDSALYLCASSSGGGTYNEQFFGPGTRLTVL.

This clone was counted a few times. The chain joins TRBV5-1 to TRBJ1-4, with D unclear. CDR3 length equals 14 residues. CDR1 is SGHRS and CDR2 is YFSETQ in the germline V gene. With 2 bases removed from V and 3 bases from J, the gap between germline ends came to 8 bases. As DNA, the CDR3 is TGCGCCAGCAGCTTCGGTGTGGCTAATGAAAAACTGTTTTTT. Residues: CASSFGVANEKLFF.

This rearrangement joins TRBV6-5 to TRBJ2-7; D gene unclear. The germline CDR1 and CDR2 sequences are MNHEY and SVGAGI. V was trimmed by 6 bases and J by 3 bases, leaving 6 bases between them. This CDR3 has 11 amino acids. CDR3 DNA sequence: TGTGCCAGCAGCCAGAACTACGAGCAGTACTTC. Amino acid sequence: CASSQNYEQYF.

CDR3 protein: CASSPWGQDNSPLHF. In DNA form, the CDR3 reads TGTGCCAGCAGCCCTTGGGGACAGGATAATTCACCCCTCCACTTT. This rearrangement joins TRBV7-3 to TRBJ1-6, with 8 bases lining up with TRBD1. Germline CDR1 and CDR2: SGHTA and FQGTGA. V dropped 5 bases and J dropped 5; count of bases not matched to a gene: 5. The CDR3 is 15 amino acids.

The chain couples TRBV14 to TRBJ2-6, with TRBD1 matching over 9 bases. The CDR3 extends over 18 amino acids. V lost 1 base to trimming and J lost 0 bases; unmatched junction nucleotides: 4. Germline lookup yields CDR1 SGHDN and CDR2 FVKESK. The CDR3 nucleotides are TGTGCCAGCAGCCAAGCTGGGACAGGGAGCTCTGGGGCCAACGTCCTGACTTTC. Protein product: CASSQAGTGSSGANVLTF.

V usage is TRBV5-4 and J usage is TRBJ1-1; D remains ambiguous. This CDR3 spans 15 amino acids. Germline CDR1 reads SGHNT; CDR2 reads YYREEE (reference sequence). Trimming shortened V by 0 bases and J by 1 base, and 10 bases separated the two germline ends. CDR3 in DNA: TGTGCCAGCAGCTTGGAGTGGGAGGCGAACACTGAAGCTTTCTTT. It translates to CASSLEWEANTEAFF.

This clone was picked up one time. The rearrangement uses TRBV13 and TRBJ1-6; the D gene is possibly TRBD1 (5 bases). This CDR3 is 15 amino acids long. CDR1 is PRHDT, CDR2 FYEKMQ, per germline (reference sequence). The ends were cut back, 5 bases at V and 8 bases at J, with 16 bases in the middle. This chain's CDR3 is CASSPRGGGYSPLHF. CDR3 nucleotides: TGTGCCAGCAGCCCTCGGGGGGGTGGATATTCACCCCTCCACTTT.